This TCR beta chain was sequenced for a study of metastatic and nonmetastatic thyroid tumors. Background on the study: From malignant and benign thyroid patients, repertoires in blood and in tumor or nodule tissue were compared.

TCRdb re-called the PCR reads through MiXCR. The sample holds 70,000 or so clones, approximately 14% seen once. Ahead of thyroid surgery, no patient had received treatment of any kind. This clone was observed many times. Its antigen is not known. CDR1 is MNHEY and CDR2 is SVGAGI in the germline V gene. V was pared by 0 bases and J by 8 bases, with 22 bases between. This CDR3 is built from 17 residues. Study results and limitations: In blood and tumor, TCR beta diversity was reportedly significantly higher in malignant thyroid tumors than in benign nodules.

What was sequenced was blood. This sequence joins TRBV6-5 and TRBJ1-2, with D possibly being TRBD1 (5 bases). The source of this sequence is a male donor with papillary thyroid cancer or a benign thyroid nodule (not recorded which). Some clones in this sample may be carry-over from other donors' samples. CDR3 nucleotide sequence: TGTGCCAGCAGTTACTCCCCCAGGGCCCCGCTGGTGGGCGGCTACACCTTC. Its translation: CASSYSPRAPLVGGYTF.